The clone carrying this T cell receptor beta chain was recorded at least ten times. Antigen specificity is unknown. As the method for making TCR beta libraries, quantitative 5'-RACE with molecular barcodes was used. TCRdb re-called the 5' RACE reads through MiXCR, storing one row per CDR3 protein. The data contain more than 110,000 distinct CDR3 sequences, about 8% of them seen just once; the ten biggest clones take up under 7.5%. The germline V gene encodes CDR1 DFQATT and CDR2 SNEGSKA (reference sequence). This CDR3 is built from 15 residues. V lost 0 bases, J lost 8 bases, and 9 bases stayed unmatched. This specimen belongs to a study of CD8 T cells in ankylosing spondylitis. Study-level points and caveats: Disease-linked clones proved CD8+ and comparatively uncommon in peripheral blood. Matched ankylosing spondylitis synovial fluid reportedly contained a significantly enriched population of disease-linked clones. Characteristic of ankylosing spondylitis blood, it appeared, was a TCR beta motif comprising roughly 8 highly homologous variants.

This chain joins TRBV20-1 and TRBJ1-4, with 7 bases aligning to TRBD1. Material for sequencing was synovial fluid, either unsorted or a sorted T cell fraction (not recorded which). This clonotype was sampled from a male donor with ankylosing spondylitis. The CDR3 DNA is TGCAGTGCTAGAGAGGCCGGGACAGTACAGGAAAAACTGTTTTTT. This encodes CSAREAGTVQEKLFF.